This T cell receptor (beta chain) was captured in a study of blood T cell repertoires in COVID-19. Across the whole study: Sample material is recorded as cDNA or gDNA derived from T cells, B-cell-depleted T cells, or PBMCs.

There are a few counts of this clone. Original methodology: Amplification with reference gene primers provided the estimates of nucleated cell counts. The data were produced by immunoSEQ multiplex PCR, yet TCRdb's version contains in-frame clones alone and is incomplete. V, J and clone size are taken as reported in that table, and D and trimming were inferred from the DNA itself. The sample includes 310,000 or so clones, 88% of them seen just once. This CDR3 spans 15 amino acids. Germline V CDR1 and CDR2: SNHLY, FYNNEI. Trimming cost V 6 bases and J 7 bases, with 16 bases left between them. The clonotype comes from a woman between 50 and 59 years old with active or convalescent COVID-19. Sequenced input: peripheral blood. The V gene is TRBV2, the J gene TRBJ1-6; D gene uncertain. CDR3 coding DNA: TGTGCCAGCAGATTAGGCGATACGGGGAATTCACCCCTCCACTTT. Encoded protein: CASRLGDTGNSPLHF.